This TCR beta chain is from a study of T cell repertoires in ileal Crohn's disease. The study, taken as a whole, reports: Compared with non-smokers, active smokers at surgery showed more clonal expansions. Compared with CD4 T cells, sorted CD8 cells carried more expanded clones.

Time point described: neoterminal ileum biopsy at postoperative endoscopy, about 6 months after surgery. This CDR3 has 14 residues. V lost 0 bases to trimming and J lost 1 base; unmatched junction nucleotides: 2. The germline CDR1 and CDR2 sequences are GTSNPN and SVGIG (reference sequence). With regard to this clone: What it binds is not known.

Generated by immunoSEQ multiplex PCR, the TCRdb table keeps only in-frame clones and is missing some. Of more than 50,000 clones listed, around 90% were seen once; the top ten hold over 2%. The chain is built from TRBV30 and TRBJ2-7; TRBD2 matches at 8 bases. Sequences were obtained from ileal tissue. The receptor was isolated from an adult with Crohn's disease. CDR3 region: CAWSVRGGSYEQYF. For the CDR3, the DNA is TGTGCCTGGAGTGTACGGGGGGGATCCTACGAGCAGTACTTC. Using reference TRBV30 and TRBJ2-7 for the parts outside the CDR3, the full variable domain is SQTIHQWPATLVQPVGSPLSLECTVEGTSNPNLYWYRQAAGRGLQLLFYSVGIGQISSEVPQNLSASRPQDRQFILSSKKLLLSDSGFYLCAWSVRGGSYEQYFGPGTRLTVT.